These T cell receptor beta chains were read from a single sample in a study of prognosis after radiotherapy for stage I lung cancer. TCRdb re-analysed the multiplex PCR reads in MiXCR, keeping a single row per CDR3 protein. The top ten clones hold 20% to 25% of a sample with some 23,000 distinct CDR3 sequences, roughly 40% of them seen once. Sequencing was performed on PBMCs, taken before or after stereotactic body radiation therapy (not recorded which). The receptors come from a donor over 45 with non-small cell lung cancer. Each CDR3 is given with its conserved first and last residue. Fields, in order: CDR3 DNA, CDR3 protein, clone size, D gene, V gene, J gene. D genes are given only for firm matches. Clone size is shown for a subset of rows, as once, few, many or a class of expanded clone.

TGCAGTGCTGAACTATCTGGGGCCAACGTCCTGACTTTC	CSAELSGANVLTF	many	-	TRBV20-1	TRBJ2-6
TGCAGTGCTAGAGATCGGGGACTAGCGGAAGCTAGCACAGATACGCAGTATTTT	CSARDRGLAEASTDTQYF	many	TRBD2	TRBV20-1	TRBJ2-3
TGTGCCAGCACCCCCTCCCAAGGACAGACCTATGGCTACACCTTC	CASTPSQGQTYGYTF	few	-	TRBV6-2/TRBV6-3	TRBJ1-2
TGTGCCAGCAGCTTCCCAGGCAGTCCCTACGAGCAGTACTTC	CASSFPGSPYEQYF	-	-	TRBV7-9	TRBJ2-7
TGCAGTGCTGTTCCGGGCTACTACAATGAGCAGTTCTTC	CSAVPGYYNEQFF	many	-	TRBV20-1	TRBJ2-1
TGTGCCAGAGAGAGGGGTTTGGGGGCCAAAGTCCTGACTTTC	CARERGLGAKVLTF	-	-	TRBV2	TRBJ2-6
TGTGCCAGTAGTTTGGAACTAGCGGCGTACAATGAGCAGTTCTTC	CASSLELAAYNEQFF	many	TRBD2	TRBV19	TRBJ2-1
TGCGCCAGCAGTCCGGGGTGGGGGACTGAACTCTACGAGCAGTACTTC	CASSPGWGTELYEQYF	-	-	TRBV5-1	TRBJ2-7
TGTGCCAGCAGCGCTGGGACAGGGGGAGGGTATCAGCCCCAGCATTTT	CASSAGTGGGYQPQHF	-	TRBD1	TRBV9	TRBJ1-5
TGTGCCAGCAGAGATCAGTCGAACACTGAAGCTTTCTTT	CASRDQSNTEAFF	many	-	TRBV2	TRBJ1-1
TGCAGTGCTTCCCCCGATCCGGCTGGGGCCAACGTCCTGACTTTC	CSASPDPAGANVLTF	many	-	TRBV20-1	TRBJ2-6
TGTGCCAGCAATGACGCAGGGACAGCGGCCTACGAGCAGTACTTC	CASNDAGTAAYEQYF	few	TRBD1	TRBV6-1	TRBJ2-7
TGTGCCAGCAGTTGGGGACAGGGCTTCGACACCGGGGAGCTGTTTTTT	CASSWGQGFDTGELFF	few	TRBD1	TRBV6-5	TRBJ2-2
TGTGCCAGCAGTGGAACAGGGGGCGCTGAGACCCAGTACTTC	CASSGTGGAETQYF	large	TRBD1	TRBV2	TRBJ2-5
TGCGCCAGCAGCCGTGGACAGGGGTATCAGCCCCAGCATTTT	CASSRGQGYQPQHF	many	TRBD1	TRBV4-1	TRBJ1-5
TGTGCCAGCAGTTTACCCTTGGGACAGGGTAATGAGCAGTTCTTC	CASSLPLGQGNEQFF	medium-sized	TRBD1	TRBV28	TRBJ2-1
TGCAGTGCTAGAAACCCAGTCGGGGTCACCTACGAGCAGTACTTC	CSARNPVGVTYEQYF	many	-	TRBV20-1	TRBJ2-7
TGTGCCAGCAGGGATATCCGCACAGATACGCAGTATTTT	CASRDIRTDTQYF	many	-	TRBV6-1	TRBJ2-3
TGTGCCAGCAGGGATTTTGGGAACACTGAAGCTTTCTTT	CASRDFGNTEAFF	-	-	TRBV6-1	TRBJ1-1
TGTGCCAGCAGTTTAATAGGGAATGAAAAACTGTTTTTT	CASSLIGNEKLFF	many	-	TRBV27	TRBJ1-4
TGTGCCAGCAGTTACGCGGAGGGCGTTTACGAGCAGTACTTC	CASSYAEGVYEQYF	-	-	TRBV6-2/TRBV6-3	TRBJ2-7
TGTGCCAGCAGCTTGGGCGTCGGGCGGAACTATGGCTACACCTTC	CASSLGVGRNYGYTF	many	-	TRBV5-8	TRBJ1-2
TGCGCCAGCAGCTTGCACGGACAGCCCGGGGAGCTGTTTTTT	CASSLHGQPGELFF	many	-	TRBV5-1	TRBJ2-2
TGTGCCAGCAGGCAAAGGTCTGGGAACATTCAGTACTTC	CASRQRSGNIQYF	many	-	TRBV6-7	TRBJ2-4
TGCGCCAGCACCTTTCAGGGGGCGGACACCGGGGAGCTGTTTTTT	CASTFQGADTGELFF	medium-sized	TRBD1	TRBV5-1	TRBJ2-2
TGCAGTGCTAGACATCCGGGGCAGCCCATTAGGCAGTACTTC	CSARHPGQPIRQYF	few	-	TRBV20-1	TRBJ2-7
TGTGCCAGTAGTCTTACTAGCGGGAGTGAGAATGAGCAGTTCTTC	CASSLTSGSENEQFF	many	TRBD2	TRBV19	TRBJ2-1
TGCAGTGCTAGCGGGAGGGGCTACGAGCAGTACTTC	CSASGRGYEQYF	-	TRBD2	TRBV20-1	TRBJ2-7
TGTGCCAGCAGTTACGAGGGGGCCGGTGAGACCCAGTACTTC	CASSYEGAGETQYF	many	TRBD1	TRBV6-5	TRBJ2-5
TGTGCCAGCAGTAGTTTAAGGGTAACTGAAAAACTGTTTTTT	CASSSLRVTEKLFF	-	-	TRBV2	TRBJ1-4
TGTGCCACCCGTGAGACAGGGGATCAGCCCCAGCATTTT	CATRETGDQPQHF	many	TRBD1	TRBV28	TRBJ1-5
TGTGCCAGCAGCCCGGGGGAAAGAACTGAAGCTTTCTTT	CASSPGERTEAFF	many	-	TRBV5-6	TRBJ1-1
TGTGCCAGCAGGCGGACAGGGGGCAAAATAGGTGAAAAACTGTTTTTT	CASRRTGGKIGEKLFF	many	TRBD1	TRBV27	TRBJ1-4
TGTGCCTGGACCGAGACAGGAGACACTGAAGCTTTCTTT	CAWTETGDTEAFF	once	-	TRBV30	TRBJ1-1
TGCGCCAGCAGCTCTATAGTGGGGAGGGACAATGAGCAGTTCTTC	CASSSIVGRDNEQFF	medium-sized	TRBD2	TRBV5-1	TRBJ2-1
TGCGCCAGCAGCTTGGGACAGTGGAATGAAAAACTGTTTTTT	CASSLGQWNEKLFF	many	-	TRBV5-1	TRBJ1-4
TGTGCCTGGATATCTAACTATGGCTACACCTTC	CAWISNYGYTF	-	-	TRBV30	TRBJ1-2
TGTGCCAGTAGAAACGGGAGGGCTAGTCCCTACGAGCAGTACTTC	CASRNGRASPYEQYF	many	TRBD2	TRBV19	TRBJ2-7
TGTGCCAGCAGCCCAGGGTCGACATCCAACTATGGCTACACCTTC	CASSPGSTSNYGYTF	many	-	TRBV7-3	TRBJ1-2
TGTGCCAGCAGCTTGGGGAGAGCTGCAGATGCGCAGTATTTT	CASSLGRAADAQYF	many	-	TRBV5-1	TRBJ2-3
TGTGCCAGCAGCCTAAATCAGGGGGCGGCTAATTCACCCCTCCACTTT	CASSLNQGAANSPLHF	many	TRBD1	TRBV3-1	TRBJ1-6
TGCGCCAGCAGCTTGGCTGGGTTTAGAGGGGAGACCCAGTACTTC	CASSLAGFRGETQYF	many	-	TRBV5-1	TRBJ2-5
TGTGCCAGCATTTCCTCCGGGACAGTTGAAATCAGGGCCCAGCATTTT	CASISSGTVEIRAQHF	-	TRBD1	TRBV27	TRBJ1-5
TGCGCCAGCCGGCGGGCCCCCGCCGACACCGGGGAGCTGTTTTTT	CASRRAPADTGELFF	many	-	TRBV5-1	TRBJ2-2
TGCGCCTCGGGGGACGGGGCCACAGATACGCAGTATTTT	CASGDGATDTQYF	many	-	TRBV5-1	TRBJ2-3
TGTGCCAGCAGTTTAGGACAGAAGAATCAGCCCCAGCATTTT	CASSLGQKNQPQHF	-	-	TRBV2	TRBJ1-5
TGTGCCAGCACAAGACAGGGCGGCGAGGCCTACAATGAGCAGTTCTTC	CASTRQGGEAYNEQFF	medium-sized	TRBD1	TRBV12-3/TRBV12-4	TRBJ2-1
TGTGCCAGCAACCCGGGACAGGGTTTTCGTGGCTACACCTTC	CASNPGQGFRGYTF	-	TRBD1	TRBV6-2/TRBV6-3	TRBJ1-2
TGTGCCAGTAAGGACAGGGGGCGAGGGAATAGCAATCAGCCCCAGCATTTT	CASKDRGRGNSNQPQHF	many	TRBD1	TRBV19	TRBJ1-5
TGTGCCAGCAGCTTAGGGGACAGGTCCACAGATACGCAGTATTTT	CASSLGDRSTDTQYF	medium-sized	TRBD1	TRBV7-6	TRBJ2-3
TGTGCCAGCAGTCGGACAGAGATTTATGGCTACACCTTC	CASSRTEIYGYTF	-	-	TRBV6-1	TRBJ1-2
TGTGCCAGCATCTTGACGTCCCGACAGGGCCACGAGCAGTACTTC	CASILTSRQGHEQYF	-	TRBD1	TRBV7-2	TRBJ2-7
TGTGCCAGCAGCGCTACCGGGACGGAAGAGACCCAGTACTTC	CASSATGTEETQYF	many	-	TRBV9	TRBJ2-5
TGTGCCAGCAGTGGGGGCTATGGCTACACCTTC	CASSGGYGYTF	-	-	TRBV12-3/TRBV12-4	TRBJ1-2
TGTGCCAGCAGCTCTTACGGATACGAGCAGTACTTC	CASSSYGYEQYF	-	-	TRBV2	TRBJ2-7
TGTGCCAGCAGCTTAGACCACAGGGGGCAAGGCTACACCTTC	CASSLDHRGQGYTF	-	TRBD1	TRBV7-2	TRBJ1-2
TGTGCCAGCAGCTTTTGTGCGGGGCTCGGGGGCCGTGACCAAGAGACCCAGTACTTC	CASSFCAGLGGRDQETQYF	-	-	TRBV11-2	TRBJ2-5
TGTGCCAGCAGCTTAGGAGCGGGAGGAGGTGAGCAGTTCTTC	CASSLGAGGGEQFF	many	TRBD2	TRBV7-3	TRBJ2-1
TGTGCCTGGAGTGTACCCGGGCTGGAGACCCAGTACTTC	CAWSVPGLETQYF	many	-	TRBV30	TRBJ2-5